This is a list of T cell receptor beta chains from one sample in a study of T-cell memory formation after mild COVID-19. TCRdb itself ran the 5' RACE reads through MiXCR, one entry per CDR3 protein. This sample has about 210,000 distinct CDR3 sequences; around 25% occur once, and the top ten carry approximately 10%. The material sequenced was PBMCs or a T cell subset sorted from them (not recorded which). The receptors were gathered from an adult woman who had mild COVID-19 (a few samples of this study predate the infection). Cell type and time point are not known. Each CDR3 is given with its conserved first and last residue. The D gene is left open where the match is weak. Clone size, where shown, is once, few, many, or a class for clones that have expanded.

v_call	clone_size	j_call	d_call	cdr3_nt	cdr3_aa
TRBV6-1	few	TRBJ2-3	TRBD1	TGTGCCAGCAGTACCCGGGACAGGGGTAGCACAGATACGCAGTATTTT	CASSTRDRGSTDTQYF
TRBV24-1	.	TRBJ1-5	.	TGTGCCACCAGTGCCCGACAGGTCAATCAGCCCCAGCATTTT	CATSARQVNQPQHF
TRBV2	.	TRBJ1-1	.	TGTGCCAGCAGTGGACAAACGAACACTGAAGCTTTCTTT	CASSGQTNTEAFF
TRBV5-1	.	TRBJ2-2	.	TGCGCCAGCAGCTTGGTGGTCACCGGGGAGCTGTTTTTT	CASSLVVTGELFF
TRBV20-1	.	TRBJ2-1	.	TGCAGTGCTGGGCCCCTGGGGTACAATGAGCAGTTCTTC	CSAGPLGYNEQFF
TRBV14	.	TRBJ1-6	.	TGTGCCAGCAGCCAAGGATGGGGGCGAGGATCACCCCTCCACTTT	CASSQGWGRGSPLHF
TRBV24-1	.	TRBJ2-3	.	TGTGCCACCAGTGCGTCGCGGTTCACAGATACGCAGTATTTT	CATSASRFTDTQYF
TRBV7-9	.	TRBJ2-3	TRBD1	TGTGCCAGCAGCTTAGAGACAGGGGCAGATACGCAGTATTTT	CASSLETGADTQYF
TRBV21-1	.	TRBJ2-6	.	TGTGCCAGCAGCATCGGCCCATACCGTCGACAGGACTCTGGGGCCAACGTCCTGACTTTC	CASSIGPYRRQDSGANVLTF
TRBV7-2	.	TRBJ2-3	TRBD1	TGTGCCAGCAGCTCTTCACTTTGGACAGGGGGTACAGATACGCAGTATTTT	CASSSSLWTGGTDTQYF
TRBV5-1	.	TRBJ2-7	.	TGCGCCAGCAGCTTGGCAGGGACCGACTCCTACGAGCAGTACTTC	CASSLAGTDSYEQYF
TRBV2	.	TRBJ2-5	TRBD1	TGTGCCAGCAGTGAGAGATACAGGGGCCAAGAGACCCAGTACTTC	CASSERYRGQETQYF
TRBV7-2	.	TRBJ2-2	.	TGTGCCAGCAGCAAGAGGCCCCCGAACACCGGGGAGCTGTTTTTT	CASSKRPPNTGELFF
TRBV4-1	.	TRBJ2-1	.	TGCGCCAGCGGAGAATACAATGAGCAGTTCTTC	CASGEYNEQFF
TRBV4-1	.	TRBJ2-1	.	TGCGCCAGCAGCCAACCGACTAGTACTTTGAATGAGCAGTTCTTC	CASSQPTSTLNEQFF
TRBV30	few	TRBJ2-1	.	TGTGCCTGGAGTTTTTTAAATGAGCAGTTCTTC	CAWSFLNEQFF
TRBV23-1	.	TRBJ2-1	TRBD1	TGCGCCAGCAGTATTCAATGCGACAGGGCGACTCAGGGACAGTTCTTC	CASSIQCDRATQGQFF
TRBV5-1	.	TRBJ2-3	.	TGCGCCAGCAGCTTCGGACACTCTTCCAGGGATACGCAGTATTTT	CASSFGHSSRDTQYF
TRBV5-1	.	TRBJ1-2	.	TGCGCCAGCAGCGGGCCAGGGGTTAACTATGGCTACACCTTC	CASSGPGVNYGYTF
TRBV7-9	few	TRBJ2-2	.	TGTGCCAGCAGCTTATCTGGCGGGGAGCTGTTTTTT	CASSLSGGELFF
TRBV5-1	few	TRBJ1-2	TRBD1	TGCGCCAGCAGCCCACAGGGGAATAACTATGGCTACACCTTC	CASSPQGNNYGYTF
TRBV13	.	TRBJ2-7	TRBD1	TGTGCCAGCAGCCTCAGACAGGGGGCATGGTCCTACGAGCAGTACTTC	CASSLRQGAWSYEQYF
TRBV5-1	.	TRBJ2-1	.	TGCGCCAGCAGCTTGTTAGGGGAAAACAATGAGCAGTTCTTC	CASSLLGENNEQFF
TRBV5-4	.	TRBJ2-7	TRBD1	TGTGCCAGCAGCTCGGGGACAGGGGGGGAGCAGTACTTC	CASSSGTGGEQYF
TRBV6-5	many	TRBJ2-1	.	TGTGCCAGCAGTTCCAGCCTGGGGTTTGAGCAGTTCTTC	CASSSSLGFEQFF
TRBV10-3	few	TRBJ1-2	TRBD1	TGTGCCATCAGTGAAGGGACAGCCGGGGCCATCGATGGCTACACCTTC	CAISEGTAGAIDGYTF
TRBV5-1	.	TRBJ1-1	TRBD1	TGCGCCAGCAGCTTGGGGACAGGGGGCCCGAACACTGAAGCTTTCTTT	CASSLGTGGPNTEAFF
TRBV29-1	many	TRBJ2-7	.	TGCAGCGTTGTATGGTCGAGCGGTAGCTCCTACGAGCAGTACTTC	CSVVWSSGSSYEQYF
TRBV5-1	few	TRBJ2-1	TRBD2	TGCGCCAGCAGCTACGCGAAAGGACTAGCGGGAGACAATGAGCAGTTCTTC	CASSYAKGLAGDNEQFF
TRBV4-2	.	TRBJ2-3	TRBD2	TGTGCCAGCAGCCTTGGGACTAGCGGGACTGGAGATACGCAGTATTTT	CASSLGTSGTGDTQYF
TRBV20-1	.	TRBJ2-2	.	TGCAGTGCTAGAGAGTTCCCAAGCGACACCGGGGAGCTGTTTTTT	CSAREFPSDTGELFF
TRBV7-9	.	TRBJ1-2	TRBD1	TGTGCCAGCAGCGACGGACAGGGGGCTGATGGCTACACCTTC	CASSDGQGADGYTF
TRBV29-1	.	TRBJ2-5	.	TGCAGCGTTGAAATGGGGGGGACCCAGTACTTC	CSVEMGGTQYF